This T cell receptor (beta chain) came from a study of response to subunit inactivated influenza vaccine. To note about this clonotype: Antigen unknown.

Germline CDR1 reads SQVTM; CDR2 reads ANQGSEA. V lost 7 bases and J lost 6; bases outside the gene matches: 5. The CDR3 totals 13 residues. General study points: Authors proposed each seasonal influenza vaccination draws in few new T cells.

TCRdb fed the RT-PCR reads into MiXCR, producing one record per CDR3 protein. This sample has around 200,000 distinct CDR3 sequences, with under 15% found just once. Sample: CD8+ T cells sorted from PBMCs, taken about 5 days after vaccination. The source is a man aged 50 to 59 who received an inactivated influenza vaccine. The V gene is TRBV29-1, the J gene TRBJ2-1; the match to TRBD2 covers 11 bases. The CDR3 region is CSGGLAEINEQFF. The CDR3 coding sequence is TGCAGCGGGGGACTAGCGGAAATCAATGAGCAGTTCTTC.